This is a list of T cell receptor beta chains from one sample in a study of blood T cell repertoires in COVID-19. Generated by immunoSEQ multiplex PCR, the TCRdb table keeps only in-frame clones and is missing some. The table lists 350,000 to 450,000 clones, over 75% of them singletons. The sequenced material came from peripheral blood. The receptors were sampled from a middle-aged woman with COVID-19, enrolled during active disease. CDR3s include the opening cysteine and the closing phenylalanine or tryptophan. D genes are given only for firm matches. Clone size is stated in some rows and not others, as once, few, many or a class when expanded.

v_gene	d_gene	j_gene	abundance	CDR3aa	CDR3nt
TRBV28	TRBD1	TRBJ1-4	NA	CASSPTGTGGEKLFF	TGTGCCAGCAGTCCTACCGGGACAGGGGGTGAAAAACTGTTTTTT
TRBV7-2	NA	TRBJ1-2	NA	CASSPVRAFYTF	TGTGCCAGCAGCCCAGTCAGGGCCTTCTACACCTTC
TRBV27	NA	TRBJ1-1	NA	CASSLTHGGLTEAFF	TGTGCCAGCAGTTTAACCCACGGGGGGCTCACTGAAGCTTTCTTT
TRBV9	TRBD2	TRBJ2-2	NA	CASSVASGRASSGELFF	TGTGCCAGCAGCGTAGCTAGCGGGAGGGCCAGTAGCGGGGAGCTGTTTTTT
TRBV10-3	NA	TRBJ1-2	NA	CAISLQGMPNYGYTF	TGTGCCATCAGTTTACAGGGCATGCCTAACTATGGCTACACCTTC
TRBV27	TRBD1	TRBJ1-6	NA	CASSFRDSNSPLHF	TGTGCCAGCAGTTTCCGGGACAGCAATTCACCCCTCCACTTT
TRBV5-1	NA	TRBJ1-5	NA	CASSFSGNQPQHF	TGCGCCAGCAGCTTCTCGGGGAATCAGCCCCAGCATTTT
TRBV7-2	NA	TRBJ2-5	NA	CASSGVGQETQYF	TGTGCCAGCAGTGGAGTAGGACAAGAGACCCAGTACTTC
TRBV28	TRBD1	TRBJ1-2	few	CASSPRDRDYGYTF	TGTGCCAGCAGTCCCCGGGACAGGGACTATGGCTACACCTTC
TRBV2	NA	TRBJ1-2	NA	CASSVGHHYTF	TGTGCCAGCAGTGTGGGACATCACTACACCTTC
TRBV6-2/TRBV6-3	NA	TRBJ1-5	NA	CASSYILGGGNQPQHF	TGTGCCAGCAGTTACATACTGGGAGGGGGCAATCAGCCCCAGCATTTT
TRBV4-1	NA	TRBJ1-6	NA	CASSQDNRDFPFNSPLHF	TGCGCCAGCAGCCAGGATAACAGGGATTTTCCTTTTAATTCACCCCTCCACTTT
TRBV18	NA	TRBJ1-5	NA	CASSPSPGSNQPQHF	TGTGCCAGCTCACCATCTCCCGGTAGCAATCAGCCCCAGCATTTT
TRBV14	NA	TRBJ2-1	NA	CASSQVKLYYNEQFF	TGTGCCAGCAGCCAAGTCAAACTTTACTACAATGAGCAGTTCTTC
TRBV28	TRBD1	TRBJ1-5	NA	CASSPGTGGSNQPQHF	TGTGCCAGCAGTCCCGGGACAGGGGGAAGCAATCAGCCCCAGCATTTT
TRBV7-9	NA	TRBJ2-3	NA	CASSLRRGITDTQYF	TGTGCCAGCAGCTTAAGGAGGGGCATCACAGATACGCAGTATTTT
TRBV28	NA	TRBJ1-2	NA	CASSLARGYGYTF	TGTGCCAGCAGCCTCGCCAGGGGCTATGGCTACACCTTC
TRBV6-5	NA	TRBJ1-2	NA	CAVLTGGEEHTF	TGTGCCGTTTTAACGGGAGGAGAGGAACACACCTTC
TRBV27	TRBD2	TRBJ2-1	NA	CASSSTSGHYNEQFF	TGTGCCAGCAGTTCCACTAGCGGCCACTACAATGAGCAGTTCTTC
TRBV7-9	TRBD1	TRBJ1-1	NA	CASSLETGDTEAFF	TGTGCCAGCAGCTTAGAGACAGGGGACACTGAAGCTTTCTTT
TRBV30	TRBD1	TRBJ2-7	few	CALEGQGAFEQYF	TGTGCCTTAGAGGGACAGGGGGCTTTTGAGCAGTACTTC
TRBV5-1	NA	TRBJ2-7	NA	CASSSDSLSYEQYF	TGCGCCAGCAGCTCCGACTCGTTATCCTACGAGCAGTACTTC
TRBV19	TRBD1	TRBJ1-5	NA	CASSIDRVGNQPQHF	TGTGCCAGTAGTATTGACAGGGTAGGCAATCAGCCCCAGCATTTT
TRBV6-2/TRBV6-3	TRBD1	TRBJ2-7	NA	CASSFNPRGTDYEQYF	TGTGCCAGCAGCTTTAACCCGAGGGGGACAGACTACGAGCAGTACTTC
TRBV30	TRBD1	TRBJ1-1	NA	CAWRSGTGGWNTEAFF	TGTGCCTGGAGGTCCGGGACAGGGGGCTGGAACACTGAAGCTTTCTTT
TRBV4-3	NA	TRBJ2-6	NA	CASSQERFGGGANVLTF	TGCGCCAGCAGCCAAGAGCGATTCGGTGGTGGGGCCAACGTCCTGACTTTC
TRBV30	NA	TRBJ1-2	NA	CASTGGYGYTF	TGTGCCTCGACAGGTGGCTATGGCTACACCTTC
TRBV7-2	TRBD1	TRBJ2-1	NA	CASSLAQGAYNEQFF	TGTGCCAGCAGCTTAGCGCAGGGGGCGTATAATGAGCAGTTCTTC